This T cell receptor beta chain was profiled in a study of response to subunit inactivated influenza vaccine (dated by TCRdb to 2016 to 2018). About the study as a whole: The study used deep quantitative T cell receptor repertoire profiling to track responses to a trivalent subunit inactivated influenza vaccine.

The method behind the library was RT-PCR. The instrument was an Illumina HiSeq 2500. Using fastp trimming at Q25 and MiXCR clonotype assembly, TCRdb reanalyzed the public sequencing data and kept in-frame beta chains. Rows with a matching CDR3 protein are joined into one entry that keeps the most common DNA and genes. The sample has approximately 310,000 distinct CDR3 sequences on record, about a fifth of them singletons. The biggest ten clones account for roughly 10% of the sample. V is pared back by 5 bases and J by 1 base, with 8 bases lying between the germline termini. From a lookup of the germline V gene, CDR1 and CDR2 are MNHNS and SASEGT. The cysteine opens and the phenylalanine closes a CDR3 of 13 amino acids. Only the CDR3 portion is preserved as DNA: 39 bases, with reading frame beginning at the first base. Many counts were recorded for this clonotype. No antigen is known for it. Base qualities were left out, and no much larger clone turns up one base away.

The research as a whole found: According to the authors, only a limited number of new T cells may be recruited by each seasonal influenza vaccination.

Recombination linked TRBV6-1 to TRBJ1-1, with the D gene too uncertain to name. The starting material was PBMCs from blood, obtained less than 22 months after vaccination. The clonotype comes from a man between 50 and 75 years old who received an inactivated influenza vaccine. Donor details come from another sample of the same person, matched by shared clones. The CDR3 region has the sequence CASSLHRNTEAFF. The bases read TGTGCCAGCAGTCTCCACCGGAACACTGAAGCTTTCTTT.